This TCR beta chain appears in the sequencing data of a study of T-cell reconstitution after alpha-beta-depleted transplantation in children. The authors prepared the TCRbeta library with unique molecular identifiers. A single record per CDR3 protein comes from TCRdb applying MiXCR to the PCR reads. Of about 980,000 distinct CDR3 sequences in the sample, roughly 29% were seen once. V lost 7 bases, J lost 3 bases, and 13 bases lay in between. From germline, CDR1 is SEHNR and CDR2 FQNEAQ (reference sequence). This CDR3 region has 13 residues. The sequence was obtained from a boy under two years old who had a stem cell transplant for SCID, so the T cells may come from the graft donor. Specimen: PBMCs, mostly from graft donor cells, collected 360 days after TCRalphabeta/CD19-depleted stem cell transplant. The V and J genes are TRBV7-9 and TRBJ2-7, with D perhaps matching TRBD1 (5 bases). CDR3 nucleotides: TGTGCCAGCAACTCGGGCCAGGGCTACGAGCAGTACTTC. Its translation: CASNSGQGYEQYF.